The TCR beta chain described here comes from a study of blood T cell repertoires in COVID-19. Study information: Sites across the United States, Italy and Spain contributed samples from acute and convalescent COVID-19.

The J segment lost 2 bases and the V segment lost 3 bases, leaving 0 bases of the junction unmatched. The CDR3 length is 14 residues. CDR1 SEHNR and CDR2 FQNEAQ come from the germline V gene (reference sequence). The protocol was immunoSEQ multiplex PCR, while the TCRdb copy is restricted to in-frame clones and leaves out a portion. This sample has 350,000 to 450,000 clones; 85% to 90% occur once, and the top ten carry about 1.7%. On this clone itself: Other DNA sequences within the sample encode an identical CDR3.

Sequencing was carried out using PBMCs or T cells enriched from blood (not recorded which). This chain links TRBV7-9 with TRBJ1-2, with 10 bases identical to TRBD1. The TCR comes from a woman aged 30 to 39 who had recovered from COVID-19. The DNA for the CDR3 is TGTGCCAGCAGCTTGGGACAGGGGAACTATGGCTACACCTTC. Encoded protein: CASSLGQGNYGYTF. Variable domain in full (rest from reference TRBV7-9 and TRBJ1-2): DTGVSQNPRHKITKRGQNVTFRCDPISEHNRLYWYRQTLGQGPEFLTYFQNEAQLEKSRLLSDRFSAERPKGSFSTLEIQRTEQGDSAMYLCASSLGQGNYGYTFGSGTRLTVV.